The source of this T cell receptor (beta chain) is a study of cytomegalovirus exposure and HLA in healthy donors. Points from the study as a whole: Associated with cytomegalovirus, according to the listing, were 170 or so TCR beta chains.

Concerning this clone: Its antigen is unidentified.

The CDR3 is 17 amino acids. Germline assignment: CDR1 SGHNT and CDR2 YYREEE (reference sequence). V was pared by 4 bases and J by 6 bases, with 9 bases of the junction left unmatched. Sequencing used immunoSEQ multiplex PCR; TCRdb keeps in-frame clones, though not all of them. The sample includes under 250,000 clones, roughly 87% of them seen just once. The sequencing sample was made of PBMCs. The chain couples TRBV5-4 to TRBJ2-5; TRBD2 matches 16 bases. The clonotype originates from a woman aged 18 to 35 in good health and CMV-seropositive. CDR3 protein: CASSLGGLAGGPKTQYF. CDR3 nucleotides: TGTGCCAGCAGCCTGGGGGGACTAGCGGGAGGGCCGAAGACCCAGTACTTC.